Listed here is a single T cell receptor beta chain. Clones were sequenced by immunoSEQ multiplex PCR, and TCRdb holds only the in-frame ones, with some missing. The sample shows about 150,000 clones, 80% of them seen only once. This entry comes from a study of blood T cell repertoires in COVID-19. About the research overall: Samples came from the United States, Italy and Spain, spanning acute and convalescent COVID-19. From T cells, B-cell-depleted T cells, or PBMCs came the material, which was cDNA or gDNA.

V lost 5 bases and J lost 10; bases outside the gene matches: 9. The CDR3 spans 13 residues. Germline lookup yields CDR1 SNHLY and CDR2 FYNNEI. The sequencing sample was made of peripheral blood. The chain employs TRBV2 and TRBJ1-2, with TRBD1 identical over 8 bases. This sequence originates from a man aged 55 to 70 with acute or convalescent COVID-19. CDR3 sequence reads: CASSYQGALLYTF. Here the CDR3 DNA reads TGTGCCAGCAGTTATCAGGGGGCCCTCCTCTACACCTTC. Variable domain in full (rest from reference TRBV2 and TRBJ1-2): EPEVTQTPSHQVTQMGQEVILRCVPISNHLYFYWYRQILGQKVEFLVSFYNNEISEKSEIFDDQFSVERPDGSNFTLKIRSTKLEDSAMYFCASSYQGALLYTFGSGTRLTVV.